These T cell receptor beta chains were read from a single sample in a study of cytomegalovirus exposure and HLA in healthy donors. The table came from immunoSEQ multiplex PCR; TCRdb's copy has only in-frame clones and leaves some out. The data contain about 120,000 clones, approximately 70% of them singletons. Sequencing was carried out using PBMCs. The receptor set was obtained from a woman in her 30s in good health and CMV-seronegative. Each CDR3 is given with its conserved first and last residue. D genes are given only for firm matches. The size entry is marked missing in some rows and otherwise reads once, few, many or a size class.

V: TRBV5-1
size: NA
D: TRBD1
length: 15
J: TRBJ2-3
DNA: TGCGCCAGCAGCGACAGACAGGGTGGACAATATACGCAGTATTTT
CDR3: CASSDRQGGQYTQYF

V: TRBV2
size: once
D: TRBD1
length: 13
J: TRBJ2-7
DNA: TGTGCCAGCAGTGGGGGACAGGGTTACGAGCAGTACTTC
CDR3: CASSGGQGYEQYF

V: TRBV15
size: few
D: NA
length: 14
J: TRBJ2-3
DNA: TGTGCCACCAGCAGAGATAGGCAGGCAGATACGCAGTATTTT
CDR3: CATSRDRQADTQYF

V: TRBV29-1
size: NA
D: TRBD2
length: 14
J: TRBJ2-1
DNA: TGCAGCGTTGGGGGACTAGCGGGGACCAATGAGCAGTTCTTC
CDR3: CSVGGLAGTNEQFF

V: TRBV30
size: NA
D: TRBD1
length: 14
J: TRBJ1-6
DNA: TGTGCCTGCCAAAGCAGGGGGACGTGGACACCCCTCCACTTT
CDR3: CACQSRGTWTPLHF

V: TRBV12-5
size: NA
D: NA
length: 11
J: TRBJ1-2
DNA: TGTGCTAGTGGTTCTGAAAAACAACACACCTTC
CDR3: CASGSEKQHTF

V: TRBV30
size: NA
D: TRBD2
length: 13
J: TRBJ2-7
DNA: TGTGCCTGGATCGGGGGGGGGCGTGGAGAGCAGTACTTC
CDR3: CAWIGGGRGEQYF

V: TRBV27
size: NA
D: TRBD1
length: 14
J: TRBJ1-2
DNA: TGTGCCAGCAGGGGGACAGGCTCTACCTATGGCTACACCTTC
CDR3: CASRGTGSTYGYTF

V: TRBV7-9
size: few
D: NA
length: 13
J: TRBJ1-1
DNA: TGTGCCATCAAGGAGACAGAGAACACTGAAGCTTTCTTT
CDR3: CAIKETENTEAFF

V: TRBV5-1
size: NA
D: TRBD1
length: 15
J: TRBJ2-2
DNA: TGCGCCAGCAGCCCTGACAGGGCGAAAGGCGGGGAGCTGTTTTTT
CDR3: CASSPDRAKGGELFF

V: TRBV12-5
size: NA
D: TRBD1
length: 15
J: TRBJ1-2
DNA: TGTGCTAGTGGTTTGGCGTCCGGGACAGGGTATGGCTACACCTTC
CDR3: CASGLASGTGYGYTF

V: TRBV30
size: NA
D: NA
length: 14
J: TRBJ2-7
DNA: TGTGCCTGGAGTGGGCTTTGGACAAGAGCCGAGCAGTACTTC
CDR3: CAWSGLWTRAEQYF

V: TRBV7-9
size: NA
D: NA
length: 16
J: TRBJ1-5
DNA: TGTGCCAGCAGCCTCACCTCGACAGAGCCCAATCAGCCCCAGCATTTT
CDR3: CASSLTSTEPNQPQHF

V: TRBV27
size: NA
D: TRBD1
length: 15
J: TRBJ1-1
DNA: TGTGCCAGCAGTCGGACAGGGCGGAGGGACACTGAAGCTTTCTTT
CDR3: CASSRTGRRDTEAFF

V: TRBV2
size: few
D: NA
length: 12
J: TRBJ2-7
DNA: TGTGCCAGCAGTTTAGGCGGCTACGAGCAGTACTTC
CDR3: CASSLGGYEQYF

V: TRBV7-2
size: few
D: TRBD1
length: 19
J: TRBJ1-5
DNA: TGTGCCAGCAGCTTAGGTGGGACAGACCGATACTATAGCAATCAGCCCCAGCATTTT
CDR3: CASSLGGTDRYYSNQPQHF

V: TRBV19
size: NA
D: TRBD1
length: 13
J: TRBJ2-5
DNA: TGTGCCAGTAGTACCGGGACAGCAGAGACCCAGTACTTC
CDR3: CASSTGTAETQYF

V: TRBV19
size: NA
D: NA
length: 17
J: TRBJ1-2
DNA: TGTGCCAGTAGTGTCTGGGACATAACGGACCATAACTATGGCTACACCTTC
CDR3: CASSVWDITDHNYGYTF

V: TRBV30
size: NA
D: NA
length: 12
J: TRBJ1-1
DNA: TGTGCCTGGAGTGGTGGGGGGGGAGAGGCTTTCTTT
CDR3: CAWSGGGGEAFF

V: TRBV15
size: NA
D: NA
length: 15
J: TRBJ2-3
DNA: TGTGCCACCAGCAGAGATCAGGGTATCGAAGATACGCAGTATTTT
CDR3: CATSRDQGIEDTQYF

V: TRBV4-3
size: NA
D: NA
length: 16
J: TRBJ2-1
DNA: TGCGCCAGCAGCCAAGAAAATCAGGGCTTGAGGAATGAGCAGTTCTTC
CDR3: CASSQENQGLRNEQFF

V: TRBV10-2
size: NA
D: TRBD2
length: 15
J: TRBJ2-2
DNA: TGCGCCAGCACCTTAGCGGGAGCCAGCACCGGGGAGCTGTTTTTT
CDR3: CASTLAGASTGELFF

V: TRBV2
size: NA
D: TRBD1
length: 12
J: TRBJ1-1
DNA: TGTGCCAGCAGCGGGACAGGGGATACGGCTTTCTTT
CDR3: CASSGTGDTAFF

V: TRBV7-9
size: NA
D: NA
length: 15
J: TRBJ1-5
DNA: TGTGCCAGCAGCTTAGCGGGGGCTGAGAGTCAGCCCCAGCATTTT
CDR3: CASSLAGAESQPQHF

V: TRBV11-2
size: NA
D: NA
length: 14
J: TRBJ2-7
DNA: TGTGCCAGCACCCTGGAGGGCCCAGGTTACGAGCAGTACTTC
CDR3: CASTLEGPGYEQYF

V: TRBV30
size: NA
D: NA
length: 13
J: TRBJ1-1
DNA: TGTGCCTGGAGTTATCTAACAGACACTGAAGCTTTCTTT
CDR3: CAWSYLTDTEAFF

V: TRBV19
size: NA
D: NA
length: 14
J: TRBJ1-4
DNA: TGTGCCAGTAGTTCGGACGCAGGGTGGGAAAAACTGTTTTTT
CDR3: CASSSDAGWEKLFF

V: TRBV7-9
size: NA
D: NA
length: 15
J: TRBJ1-2
DNA: TGTGCCAGCAGCTTAGTTTTGCTGGACTTCTATGGCTACACCTTC
CDR3: CASSLVLLDFYGYTF

V: TRBV5-1
size: NA
D: TRBD1
length: 14
J: TRBJ2-3
DNA: TGCGCCAGCAGCCTGGGACAGGACACAGATACGCAGTATTTT
CDR3: CASSLGQDTDTQYF

V: TRBV7-2
size: NA
D: NA
length: 14
J: TRBJ2-7
DNA: TGTGCCAGCAGCTCGCAGGGGAGTCCCTACGAGCAGTACTTC
CDR3: CASSSQGSPYEQYF

V: TRBV28
size: once
D: NA
length: 14
J: TRBJ1-1
DNA: TGTGCCAGCAGTTTATTACCAGGCAACACTGAAGCTTTCTTT
CDR3: CASSLLPGNTEAFF

V: TRBV15
size: NA
D: NA
length: 12
J: TRBJ2-3
DNA: TGTGCCACCAGCAGAGATGGAGACACGCAGTATTTT
CDR3: CATSRDGDTQYF

V: TRBV14
size: NA
D: NA
length: 14
J: TRBJ1-2
DNA: TGTGCCAGCAGCCGTTCGGGACTGAGCTATGGCTACACCTTC
CDR3: CASSRSGLSYGYTF

V: TRBV4-3
size: NA
D: NA
length: 14
J: TRBJ2-1
DNA: TGCGCCAGCAGCCAAGAGGTCGGGTATCGGGAGCAGTTCTTC
CDR3: CASSQEVGYREQFF

V: TRBV2
size: NA
D: NA
length: 17
J: TRBJ1-6
DNA: TGTGCCAGCAGTGAAGCCCTGTTGCGGGGGCTCGGGTCACCCCTCCACTTT
CDR3: CASSEALLRGLGSPLHF